One sample yielded the 23 T cell receptor beta chains listed below, sequenced in a study of shared clonotypes between healthy human individuals. Sequenced by immunoSEQ multiplex PCR; TCRdb stores in-frame clones only, minus some. The data hold some 2 million clones, with 95% observed a single time. The sequenced sample was naive CD4+ T cells sorted from blood. Subset defined: CD45RA+ positively selected. The receptors come from a man between 18 and 35 years old in good health.

The chain carries TRBV28 and TRBJ2-3, with D possibly being TRBD1 or TRBD2 (5 bases each). The CDR3 totals 17 residues. Trimming left V 5 bases short and J 0 bases short, with 18 bases between. CDR1 and CDR2 (germline): MDHEN, SYDVKM. The CDR3 spells CASSLRGRGTSTDTQYF. CDR3 DNA: TGTGCCAGCAGTCTCCGGGGTCGGGGCACAAGCACAGATACGCAGTATTTT.

This clone was detected only once. This chain joins TRBV4-1 and TRBJ1-2; possibly TRBD1 for D (6 bases). Germline V lookup: CDR1 MGHRA, CDR2 YSYEKL. CDR3 length: 14 amino acids. V was pared by 1 base and J by 4 bases, with 10 bases between. The CDR3 here is CASSQVGGSYGYTF. CDR3 DNA sequence: TGCGCCAGCAGCCAAGTAGGGGGATCCTATGGCTACACCTTC.

This clone was seen more than once but under ten times. The chain has TRBV10-3 and TRBJ1-5; a weak D match, TRBD1 (6 bases). Germline-derived CDR1 and CDR2 are ENHRY and SYGVKD. V lost 4 bases and J 7 bases, leaving 14 bases between the germline ends. This CDR3 comprises 14 residues. The CDR3 protein is CAISGQDLAQPQHF. CDR3 bases: TGTGCCATCAGTGGACAGGATCTGGCCCAGCCCCAGCATTTT.

Details on this clone: At the DNA level, this CDR3 is encoded by other sequences in the same sample as well. The chain recombines TRBV7-3 with TRBJ2-3, with 7 bases identical to TRBD1. After removal of 3 bases from V and 0 bases from J, the junction contained 0 bases not matched to a gene. CDR1 and CDR2 from the germline V gene are SGHTA and FQGTGA. The CDR3 is 14 amino acids. The CDR3 nucleotides read TGTGCCAGCAGCTTGACAGGGAGCACAGATACGCAGTATTTT. It codes for CASSLTGSTDTQYF.

The chain couples TRBV2 to TRBJ2-1; D gene ambiguous. Trimming removed 2 bases from V and 0 bases from J, with 8 bases in between. Germline CDR1 and CDR2: SNHLY and FYNNEI. The CDR3 runs 15 residues. In DNA, the CDR3 is TGTGCCAGCAGTGAAAGGCCAAGCTCCTACAATGAGCAGTTCTTC. It is translated as CASSERPSSYNEQFF.

V gene TRBV7-9 combines with J gene TRBJ2-3, with TRBD2 matching over 11 bases. CDR1 and CDR2 (germline): SEHNR, FQNEAQ (reference sequence). V shed 1 base and J 9 bases; nucleotides not matched to a gene: 12. The CDR3 sequence is 17 residues long. The CDR3 reads CASSLVLLLAGEGTQYF. The CDR3 DNA follows: TGTGCCAGCAGCTTAGTCTTGTTACTAGCGGGGGAGGGAACGCAGTATTTT.

The rearrangement links TRBV19 to TRBJ1-2; 7 positions agree with TRBD1. Germline CDR1 is LNHDA and CDR2 is SQIVND (reference sequence). The CDR3 extends over 16 amino acids. Trimming took 5 bases from V and 0 from J; bases not matched to a gene: 9. CDR3 coding DNA: TGTGCCAGTAGTCCCTTACCGGGACAGTCTAACTATGGCTACACCTTC. It specifies CASSPLPGQSNYGYTF. The full variable domain, in which reference TRBV19 and TRBJ1-2 provide the parts outside the CDR3, is DGGITQSPKYLFRKEGQNVTLSCEQNLNHDAMYWYRQDPGQGLRLIYYSQIVNDFQKGDIAEGYSVSREKKESFPLTVTSAQKNPTAFYLCASSPLPGQSNYGYTFGSGTRLTVV.

V is TRBV7-3 and J is TRBJ2-3; 7 positions match TRBD2. CDR1 and CDR2 from the germline V gene are SGHTA and FQGTGA. V trimming: 1 base; J trimming: 4 bases; junction bases outside the gene matches: 17. The CDR3 is 19 residues long. DNA of the CDR3: TGTGCCAGCAGCTTAATGGCCCACTCCAGCGGGGTCGGCGCAGATACGCAGTATTTT. It encodes CASSLMAHSSGVGADTQYF.

The chain couples TRBV9 to TRBJ1-2, with D perhaps TRBD1 (5 bases). Germline V gives CDR1 SGDLS, CDR2 YYNGEE. V lost 5 bases and J 4 bases, leaving 15 bases between the germline ends. CDR3 length: 14 amino acids. CDR3 nucleotide sequence: TGTGCCAGCAGACTAAGCGGGACTTCCTATGGCTACACCTTC. Translated: CASRLSGTSYGYTF.

The CDR3 here is CASSLTANQLGGELFF. The CDR3, as DNA: TGTGCCAGCAGCTTAACCGCAAACCAATTGGGCGGGGAGCTGTTTTTT. This chain connects TRBV7-2 to TRBJ2-2; D gene uncertain. Trimming took 2 bases from V and 7 from J, leaving 17 bases between them. This CDR3 is built from 16 residues. Per the germline V gene, CDR1 is SGHTA and CDR2 is FQGNSA. Full variable domain (rest looked up from reference TRBV7-2 and TRBJ2-2): GAGVSQSPSNKVTEKGKDVELRCDPISGHTALYWYRQSLGQGLEFLIYFQGNSAPDKSGLPSDRFSAERTGGSVSTLTIQRTQQEDSAVYLCASSLTANQLGGELFFGEGSRLTVL.

The chain uses TRBV7-8 and TRBJ2-6; D not certain. The CDR3 has 16 amino acids. V was trimmed by 8 bases and J by 0 bases, leaving 14 bases between them. In germline, CDR1 is SGHVS, CDR2 FQNEAQ. CDR3 region: CASGSGPDSGANVLTF. In DNA, the CDR3 is TGTGCCAGCGGATCGGGCCCCGACTCTGGGGCCAACGTCCTGACTTTC.

This clone has a single count. This CDR3 is also generated by other DNA sequences in the sample. The chain recombines TRBV5-1 with TRBJ1-4; weak D call: TRBD1 (6 bases). The germline V and J ends were trimmed by 0 bases and 3 bases, with 9 bases remaining between them. This CDR3 region has 15 residues. Germline loops: CDR1 SGHRS, CDR2 YFSETQ. The CDR3: CASSLEGGSNEKLFF. The CDR3, as DNA: TGCGCCAGCAGCTTGGAAGGGGGTTCTAATGAAAAACTGTTTTTT.

J is TRBJ2-7 and V is TRBV6-1; D unclear. Germline V gene data show CDR1 as MNHNS and CDR2 as SASEGT. CDR3 size: 12 residues. Trimming took off 11 bases at V and 2 bases at J, with 13 bases between the two ends. The CDR3 nucleotides read TGTGCCGCAGCTACATTCCCCTACGAGCAGTACTTC. Translated, it gives CAAATFPYEQYF.

At least ten counts were recorded for this clone. The rearrangement uses TRBV2 and TRBJ1-4; D is uncertain. Germline V gives CDR1 SNHLY, CDR2 FYNNEI. The CDR3 extends over 12 amino acids. Trimming removed 4 bases at V and 8 bases at J, with 8 bases between. This CDR3 is CASSVGREKLFF. CDR3 nucleotides: TGTGCCAGCAGTGTCGGAAGGGAAAAACTGTTTTTT.

The chain has TRBV28 and TRBJ1-1; no reliable D call. The V gene's germline CDR1 is MDHEN and CDR2 SYDVKM. CDR3 length equals 16 residues. V was cut by 6 bases and J by 0 bases, with 17 bases left in between. The CDR3 spells CASSKTPLYMNTEAFF. CDR3 DNA sequence: TGTGCCAGCAGCAAGACCCCGCTTTACATGAACACTGAAGCTTTCTTT.

The chain is built from TRBV10-3 and TRBJ1-2, with D unclear. The CDR3 consists of 14 residues. The germline CDR1 and CDR2 sequences are ENHRY and SYGVKD. V dropped 2 bases and J dropped 2 bases, with 9 bases sitting between them. CDR3 nucleotides: TGTGCCATCAGTGAGACGACGGCCAACTATGGCTACACCTTC. It codes for CAISETTANYGYTF.

The V gene is TRBV18, the J gene TRBJ2-7; D perhaps matches TRBD1 (5 bases). The CDR3 covers 17 residues. The ends were cut back, 4 bases at V and 2 bases at J, with 21 bases in the middle. The germline V gene encodes CDR1 KGHSH and CDR2 LQKENI. CDR3 in DNA: TGTGCCAGCTCACGGTCGCCCTTACAGGATTCCACCTACGAGCAGTACTTC. Translation gives CASSRSPLQDSTYEQYF.

The chain uses TRBV2 and TRBJ2-1, with 8 nucleotides matching TRBD1. The CDR3 totals 12 residues. CDR1 and CDR2 (germline): SNHLY, FYNNEI. V shed 4 bases, J shed 9 bases, and the junction held 2 bases outside the gene matches. CDR3 residues: CASSGQGSEQFF. For the CDR3, the DNA is TGTGCCAGCAGTGGACAGGGGTCTGAGCAGTTCTTC. The full variable domain, rest sourced from reference TRBV2 and TRBJ2-1, is EPEVTQTPSHQVTQMGQEVILRCVPISNHLYFYWYRQILGQKVEFLVSFYNNEISEKSEIFDDQFSVERPDGSNFTLKIRSTKLEDSAMYFCASSGQGSEQFFGPGTRLTVL.

J is TRBJ1-1 and V is TRBV6-5, with a tentative D call TRBD1 (6 bases). The V gene's germline CDR1 is MNHEY and CDR2 SVGAGI. V shed 5 bases and J shed 4 bases, with 14 bases lying between them. The CDR3 length is 14 residues. CDR3 nucleotides: TGTGCCAGCAGTAACAGGGTCGGTCGCACTGAAGCTTTCTTT. It yields the protein CASSNRVGRTEAFF.

This clone has only one observation. The V call is TRBV4-3, the J call TRBJ2-1, with 10 nucleotides matching TRBD2. There are 17 residues in the CDR3. The V and J ends lost 4 bases and 0 bases, in that order; junction bases with no gene match: 6. Germline assignment: CDR1 LGHNA and CDR2 YSLEER. The CDR3 region has the DNA TGCGCCAGCAGCCTGCGGACTAGCGGAAGCTCCTACAATGAGCAGTTCTTC. Protein: CASSLRTSGSSYNEQFF.

This chain connects TRBV9 to TRBJ2-5, with 13 bases aligning to TRBD2. The CDR3 contains 15 residues. V shed 4 bases, J shed 5 bases, and the junction held 5 bases outside the gene matches. The germline V gene encodes CDR1 SGDLS and CDR2 YYNGEE. The CDR3 reads CASSFGLAGVETQYF. CDR3 nucleotides: TGTGCCAGCAGCTTCGGACTAGCGGGAGTGGAGACCCAGTACTTC.

J is TRBJ1-6 and V is TRBV7-9, with D hard to call. The germline V gene has CDR1 SEHNR and CDR2 FQNEAQ (reference sequence). The CDR3 is made up of 18 amino acids. The V gene lost 5 bases and the J gene lost 0 bases, with 17 bases spanning the gap. The DNA of the CDR3 is TGTGCCAGCAGCCACCCGAGGGCTGGTAGCTCCTATAATTCACCCCTCCACTTT. Residues: CASSHPRAGSSYNSPLHF.

To note about this clone: The same CDR3 arises from other DNA sequences in this sample as well. The CDR3 protein is CASSLTSGSYEQYF. CDR3 coding DNA: TGTGCCAGCAGTTTGACTAGCGGTTCCTACGAGCAGTACTTC. The rearrangement uses TRBV28 and TRBJ2-7; 9 nucleotides line up with TRBD2. Germline-derived CDR1 and CDR2 are MDHEN and SYDVKM. V lost 3 bases to trimming and J lost 1 base; unmatched junction nucleotides: 1. The CDR3 contains 14 residues. The full variable domain, completed using reference TRBV28 and TRBJ2-7, is DVKVTQSSRYLVKRTGEKVFLECVQDMDHENMFWYRQDPGLGLRLIYFSYDVKMKEKGDIPEGYSVSREKKERFSLILESASTNQTSMYLCASSLTSGSYEQYFGPGTRLTVT.